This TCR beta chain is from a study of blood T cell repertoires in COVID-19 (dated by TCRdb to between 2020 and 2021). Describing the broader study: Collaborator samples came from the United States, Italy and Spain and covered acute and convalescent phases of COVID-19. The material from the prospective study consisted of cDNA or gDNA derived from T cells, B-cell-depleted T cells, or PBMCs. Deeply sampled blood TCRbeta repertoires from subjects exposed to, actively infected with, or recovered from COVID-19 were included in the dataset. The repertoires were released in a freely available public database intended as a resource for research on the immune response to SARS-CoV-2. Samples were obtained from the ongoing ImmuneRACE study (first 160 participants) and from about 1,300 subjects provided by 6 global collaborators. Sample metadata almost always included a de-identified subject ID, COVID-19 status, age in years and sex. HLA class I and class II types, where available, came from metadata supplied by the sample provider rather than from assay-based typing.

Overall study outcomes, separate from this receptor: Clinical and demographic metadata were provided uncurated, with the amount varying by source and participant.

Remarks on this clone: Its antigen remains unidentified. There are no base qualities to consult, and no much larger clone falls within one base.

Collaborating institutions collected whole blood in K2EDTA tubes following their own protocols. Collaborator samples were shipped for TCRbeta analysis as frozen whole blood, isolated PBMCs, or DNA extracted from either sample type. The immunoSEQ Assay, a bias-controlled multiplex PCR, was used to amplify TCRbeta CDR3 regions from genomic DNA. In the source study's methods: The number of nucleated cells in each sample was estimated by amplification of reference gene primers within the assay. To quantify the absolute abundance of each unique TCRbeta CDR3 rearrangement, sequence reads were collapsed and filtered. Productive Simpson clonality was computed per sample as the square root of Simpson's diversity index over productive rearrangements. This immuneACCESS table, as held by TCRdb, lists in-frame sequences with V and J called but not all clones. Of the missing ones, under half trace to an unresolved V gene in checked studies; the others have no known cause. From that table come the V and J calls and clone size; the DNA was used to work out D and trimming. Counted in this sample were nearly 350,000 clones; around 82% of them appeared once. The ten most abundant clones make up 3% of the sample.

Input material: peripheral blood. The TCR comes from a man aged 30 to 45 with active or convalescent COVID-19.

The DNA sequence is as follows: TGTGCCAGCAGCCCCCCGGGGGGGGCTCCCGCCTACGAGCAGTACTTC. Protein translation: CASSPPGGAPAYEQYF. The rearranged chain carries TRBV11-3 and TRBJ2-7; 8 bases in the middle match TRBD2. Its CDR3 holds 16 amino acids, cysteine through phenylalanine. This entry keeps only the CDR3 DNA: 48 bases, framed from base 1. V lost 5 bases and J lost 2 bases, and the count of bases not matched to a germline gene is 11. CDR1 SGHNT and CDR2 YENEEA were looked up in the germline V gene.